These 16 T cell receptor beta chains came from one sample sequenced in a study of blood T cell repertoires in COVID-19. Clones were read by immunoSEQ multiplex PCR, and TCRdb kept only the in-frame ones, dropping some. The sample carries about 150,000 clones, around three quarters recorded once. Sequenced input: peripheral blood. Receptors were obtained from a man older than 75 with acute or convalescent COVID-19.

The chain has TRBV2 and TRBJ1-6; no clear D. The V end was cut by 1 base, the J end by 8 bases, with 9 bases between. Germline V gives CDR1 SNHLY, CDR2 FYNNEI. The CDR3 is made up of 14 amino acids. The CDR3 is CASSEEGRDSPLHF. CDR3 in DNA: TGTGCCAGCAGTGAAGAAGGGAGAGATTCACCCCTCCACTTT.

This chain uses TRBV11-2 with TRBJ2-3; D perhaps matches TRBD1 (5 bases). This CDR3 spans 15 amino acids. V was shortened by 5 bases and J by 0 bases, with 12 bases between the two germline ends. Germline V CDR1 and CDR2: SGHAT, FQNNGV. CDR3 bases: TGTGCCAGCAGCACCTGGACATCTAGCACAGATACGCAGTATTTT. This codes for CASSTWTSSTDTQYF.

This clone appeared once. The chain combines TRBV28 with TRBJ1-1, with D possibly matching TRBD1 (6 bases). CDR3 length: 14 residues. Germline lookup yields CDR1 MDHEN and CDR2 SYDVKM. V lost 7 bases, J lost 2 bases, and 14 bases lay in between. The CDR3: CASTPGGTNTEAFF. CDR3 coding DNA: TGTGCCAGCACCCCCGGGGGGACAAACACTGAAGCTTTCTTT. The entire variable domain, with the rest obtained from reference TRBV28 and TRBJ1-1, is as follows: DVKVTQSSRYLVKRTGEKVFLECVQDMDHENMFWYRQDPGLGLRLIYFSYDVKMKEKGDIPEGYSVSREKKERFSLILESASTNQTSMYLCASTPGGTNTEAFFGQGTRLTVV.

CDR3 sequence: CASSRYTYGYEQYV. The CDR3 bases are TGTGCCAGCAGTCGTTACACATATGGCTACGAGCAGTACGTC. This chain connects TRBV6-2 or TRBV6-3 to TRBJ2-7; D is undetermined. This CDR3 has 14 amino acids. V gave up 5 bases and J gave up 3 bases, with 14 bases separating them. Germline V gene data show CDR1 as MNHEY and CDR2 as SVGEGT.

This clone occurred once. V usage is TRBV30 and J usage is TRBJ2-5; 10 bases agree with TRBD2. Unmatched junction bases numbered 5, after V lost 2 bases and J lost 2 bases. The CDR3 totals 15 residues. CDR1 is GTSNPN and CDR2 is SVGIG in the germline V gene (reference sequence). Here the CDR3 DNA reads TGTGCCTGGAGTAAACTAGCGGGGCGGCAAGAGACCCAGTACTTC. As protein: CAWSKLAGRQETQYF.

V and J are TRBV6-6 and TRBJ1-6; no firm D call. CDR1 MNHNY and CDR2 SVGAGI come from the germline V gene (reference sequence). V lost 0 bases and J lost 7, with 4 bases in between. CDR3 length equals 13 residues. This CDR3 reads CASSYSENSPLHF. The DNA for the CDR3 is TGTGCCAGCAGTTACTCTGAGAATTCACCCCTCCACTTT.

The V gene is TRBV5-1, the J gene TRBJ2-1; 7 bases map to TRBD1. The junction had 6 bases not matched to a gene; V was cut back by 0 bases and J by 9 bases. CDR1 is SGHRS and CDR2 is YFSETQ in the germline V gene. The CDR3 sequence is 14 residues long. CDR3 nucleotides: TGCGCCAGCAGCTTGGGAGACAGGGTTCCTGAGCAGTTCTTC. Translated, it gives CASSLGDRVPEQFF.

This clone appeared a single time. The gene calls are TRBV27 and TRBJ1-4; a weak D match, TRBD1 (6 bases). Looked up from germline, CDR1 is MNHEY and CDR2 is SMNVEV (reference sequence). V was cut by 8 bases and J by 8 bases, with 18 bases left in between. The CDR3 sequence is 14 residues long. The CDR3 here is CASGLKGESEKLFF. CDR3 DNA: TGTGCCAGCGGGTTAAAGGGGGAGTCGGAAAAACTGTTTTTT.

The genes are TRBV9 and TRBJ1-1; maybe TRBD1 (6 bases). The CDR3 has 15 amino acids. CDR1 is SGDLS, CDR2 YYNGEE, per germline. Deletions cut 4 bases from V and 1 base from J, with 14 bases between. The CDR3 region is CASSPAGQRNTEAFF. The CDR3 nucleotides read TGTGCCAGCAGCCCCGCCGGACAGAGGAACACTGAAGCTTTCTTT.

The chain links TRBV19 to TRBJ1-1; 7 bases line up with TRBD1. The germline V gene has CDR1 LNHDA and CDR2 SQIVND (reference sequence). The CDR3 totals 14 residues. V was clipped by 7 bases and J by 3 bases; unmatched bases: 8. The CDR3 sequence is CASINQGGDTEAFF. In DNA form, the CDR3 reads TGTGCCAGTATCAACCAGGGGGGTGACACTGAAGCTTTCTTT.

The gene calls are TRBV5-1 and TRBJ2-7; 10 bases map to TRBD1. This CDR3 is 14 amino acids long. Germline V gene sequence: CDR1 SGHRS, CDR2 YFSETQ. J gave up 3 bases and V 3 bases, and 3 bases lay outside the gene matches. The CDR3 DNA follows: TGCGCCAGCAGCTGGGGGACAGGGGACTACGAGCAGTACGTC. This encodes CASSWGTGDYEQYV.

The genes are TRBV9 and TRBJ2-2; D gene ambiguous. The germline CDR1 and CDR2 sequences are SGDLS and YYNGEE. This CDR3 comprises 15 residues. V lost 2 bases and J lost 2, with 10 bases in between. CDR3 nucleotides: TGTGCCAGCAGCGTCCGTCCCTTAAACACCGGGGAGCTGTTTTTT. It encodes CASSVRPLNTGELFF.

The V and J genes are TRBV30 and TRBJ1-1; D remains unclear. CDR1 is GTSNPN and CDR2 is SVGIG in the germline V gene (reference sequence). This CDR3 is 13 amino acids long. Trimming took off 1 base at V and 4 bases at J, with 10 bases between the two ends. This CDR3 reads CAWSAIGSTEAFF. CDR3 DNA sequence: TGTGCCTGGAGTGCCATAGGGAGCACTGAAGCTTTCTTT.

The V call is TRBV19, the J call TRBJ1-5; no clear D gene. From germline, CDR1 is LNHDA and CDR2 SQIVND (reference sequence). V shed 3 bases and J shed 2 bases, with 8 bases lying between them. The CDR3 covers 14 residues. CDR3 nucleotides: TGTGCCAGTAGTATCGGGAACGGCAATCAGCCCCAGCATTTT. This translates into CASSIGNGNQPQHF.

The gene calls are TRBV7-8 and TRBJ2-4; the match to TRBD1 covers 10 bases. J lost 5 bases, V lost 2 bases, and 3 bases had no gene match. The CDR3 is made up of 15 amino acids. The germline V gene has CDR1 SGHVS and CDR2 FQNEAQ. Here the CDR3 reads CASSLIGTGENIQYF. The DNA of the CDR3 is TGTGCCAGCAGCTTAATCGGGACAGGGGAAAACATTCAGTACTTC.

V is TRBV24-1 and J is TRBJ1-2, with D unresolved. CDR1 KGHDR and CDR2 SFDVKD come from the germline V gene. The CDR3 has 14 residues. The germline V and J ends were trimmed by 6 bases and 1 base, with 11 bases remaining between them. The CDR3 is CATSPGSNNYGYTF. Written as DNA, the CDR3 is TGTGCCACCAGTCCGGGATCTAATAACTATGGCTACACCTTC.